The T cell receptor beta chain under discussion was sequenced for a study of vaccination and CD4 T cells after COVID-19. As for the study in general: Six males and four females, two Hispanic, made up the convalescents. Control cultures used a CEFX viral epitope pool, an HIV-1 Nef peptide pool, or no peptide.

Documented treatment: roughly nine-day PBMC culture with coronavirus spike peptide pools or control peptides (ViraFEST assay). Ahead of the COVID-19 pandemic (2011-2018), the CD4+ T cells of the unexposed donor were collected. ViraFEST used peptide pools to expand antigen-specific T cells, then sequenced TCRs. The authors cultured roughly 1.9 million PBMCs per well with roughly 9.8 IU/ml IL-2 and 7.5 to 10 ug/ml peptide pools. Germline lookup yields CDR1 LNHDA and CDR2 SQIVND (reference sequence). This CDR3 region has 16 residues. V was pared by 6 bases and J by 6 bases, with 14 bases of the junction left unmatched. With the Oncomine TCR Beta short-read assay, DNA from cultured CD4+ T cells was sequenced. Cultured CD4+ T cells yielded the extracted genomic DNA. TCRdb reprocessed the PCR reads with MiXCR, giving one entry per CDR3 protein. The data show about 10,000 distinct CDR3 sequences, with roughly 34% seen just once and just over 15% held by the top ten.

This clonotype was detected only a few times. Its antigen is as yet unknown. Sequencing input: CD4+ T cells from blood, cultured in vitro. This chain links TRBV19 with TRBJ1-5; TRBD1 matches 7 bases. The receptor was derived from a human donor in good health. The CDR3 protein is CASSHRPDRERQPQHF. CDR3 sequence (DNA): TGTGCCAGTAGCCATAGGCCCGACAGGGAGCGTCAGCCCCAGCATTTT. Drawing the rest from reference TRBV19 and TRBJ1-5, the complete variable domain is DGGITQSPKYLFRKEGQNVTLSCEQNLNHDAMYWYRQDPGQGLRLIYYSQIVNDFQKGDIAEGYSVSREKKESFPLTVTSAQKNPTAFYLCASSHRPDRERQPQHFGDGTRLSIL.